This is a list of T cell receptor beta chains from one sample in a study of T cells in Graves' hyperthyroidism and ophthalmopathy. One entry per CDR3 protein results from TCRdb running MiXCR on the multiplex PCR reads. The table lists approximately 360,000 distinct CDR3 sequences, 15% to 19% of them singletons. Sequenced material: blood. The receptor source for this set is a young woman with Graves' hyperthyroidism that later progressed to Graves' ophthalmopathy. Both conserved end residues are part of each CDR3. A D gene is named only where the DNA matches it firmly. Clone size is not always given. Where it is, it says once, few, many or a class for expanded clones.

TRBV7-9	TRBJ2-5	few	NA	TGTGCCAGCAGCTTTCAGCTCCAAGAGACCCAGTACTTC	CASSFQLQETQYF
TRBV4-2	TRBJ2-7	NA	NA	TGTGCCAGCAGCCAAGATATTGCCCCACTAAGACAGGACTACGAGCAGTACTTC	CASSQDIAPLRQDYEQYF
TRBV4-2	TRBJ2-1	NA	TRBD1	TGTGCCAGCAGCCAGGACCCGGGACAGTTGTACAATGAGCAGTTCTTC	CASSQDPGQLYNEQFF
TRBV24-1	TRBJ2-1	few	TRBD2	TGTGCCACCAGTGAAGAAATTAGCGGGAGCCTCTACAATGAGCAGTTCTTC	CATSEEISGSLYNEQFF
TRBV14	TRBJ2-7	few	NA	TGTGCCAGCAGCCAGGGACAAATGGACTACGAGCAGTACTTC	CASSQGQMDYEQYF
TRBV19	TRBJ1-1	few	NA	TGTGCCAGTAGTGCTTCAAGAGGGGACACTGAAGCTTTCTTT	CASSASRGDTEAFF
TRBV27	TRBJ2-7	many	NA	TGTGCCAGCAGCTCCCCTTCTCACGAGCAGTACTTC	CASSSPSHEQYF
TRBV27	TRBJ2-7	NA	TRBD2	TGTGTAAGTAGCGGGAGTTCCTACGAGCAGTACTTC	CVSSGSSYEQYF
TRBV6-2/TRBV6-3	TRBJ2-3	few	NA	TGTGCCAGCAGTCAACGACTCAGCACTTATGCAGATACGCAGTATTTT	CASSQRLSTYADTQYF
TRBV27	TRBJ2-2	NA	NA	TGTGCCAGCAGTCTGTACAGAGGACAGCTGAACACCGGGGAGCTGTTTTTT	CASSLYRGQLNTGELFF
TRBV27	TRBJ2-5	many	TRBD1	TGTGCCAGCTCTACCGGGACAGACGACCAAGAGACCCAGTACTTC	CASSTGTDDQETQYF
TRBV3-1	TRBJ2-3	many	NA	TGTGCCAGCAGCCAGGCGACCTTAGATACGCAGTATTTT	CASSQATLDTQYF
TRBV7-9	TRBJ2-4	many	NA	TGTGCCAGCAGCTCCCTCGGGGGCAGGAACATTCAGTACTTC	CASSSLGGRNIQYF
TRBV20-1	TRBJ1-2	many	TRBD1	TGCAGTGCTAGAGGGGACAGCAAGCTCTATGGCTACACCTTC	CSARGDSKLYGYTF
TRBV19	TRBJ2-3	NA	NA	TGTGCCAGTAAGGAAAGCACAGATACGCGGTATTTT	CASKESTDTRYF
TRBV20-1	TRBJ1-4	NA	NA	TGCAGTGCTAGAGGTCCTACAGGGACCGGCGGAAAACTGTTTTTT	CSARGPTGTGGKLFF
TRBV12-3/TRBV12-4	TRBJ1-2	many	NA	TGTGCCAGCAGTCCAAGCCAAGGGGGAATTGACGGCTACACCTTC	CASSPSQGGIDGYTF
TRBV7-6	TRBJ2-1	many	NA	TGTGCCAGCAGCGCCGGTAGCGCGAAACCTCGGGATGAGCAGTTCTTC	CASSAGSAKPRDEQFF
TRBV12-3/TRBV12-4	TRBJ1-2	many	NA	TGTGCCAGCAGTCCGAGGTACGGCTACACCTTC	CASSPRYGYTF
TRBV12-3/TRBV12-4	TRBJ1-1	NA	NA	TGTGCCAGCAGTCGCAGCCTTTCTGAAGCTTTCTTT	CASSRSLSEAFF
TRBV7-2	TRBJ1-2	few	NA	TGTGCCAGCAGCGAAACAGGGAACTATGGCTACACCTTC	CASSETGNYGYTF
TRBV4-1	TRBJ2-7	NA	TRBD1	TGCGCCAGCAGTTTCAGGGGGCCATTCTTAGGCGACGAGCAGTACTTC	CASSFRGPFLGDEQYF
TRBV9	TRBJ1-1	few	NA	TGTGCCAGCAGCGCTAGCCCGGCAGGGAGCTTAGCTGAAGCTTTCTTT	CASSASPAGSLAEAFF
TRBV12-3/TRBV12-4	TRBJ2-7	NA	TRBD1	TGTGCCTGCAGTCCGGGACAGAACTACGAGCAGTACTTC	CACSPGQNYEQYF
TRBV2	TRBJ2-2	many	NA	TGTGCCACCTTGTCCCGTGGGGAGCTGTTTTTT	CATLSRGELFF
TRBV6-5	TRBJ2-3	many	NA	TGTGCCAGCAGTTACTCCTTTGGGGCAGATACGCAGTATTTT	CASSYSFGADTQYF
TRBV2	TRBJ2-7	many	TRBD1	TGTGCCAGCAGGGGGACAGGCCAGGTGGAGCAGTACTTC	CASRGTGQVEQYF
TRBV20-1	TRBJ1-2	many	NA	TGCAGTGCTATTAAAACAGATCCCTATGGCTACACCTTC	CSAIKTDPYGYTF
TRBV3-1	TRBJ2-3	many	NA	TGTGCCAGCAGCCAAGTAGTGGTAGCGAGACCAGATACGCAGTATTTT	CASSQVVVARPDTQYF
TRBV5-1	TRBJ2-3	many	NA	TGCGCCAGCAGCTTGGGGCACGGGACAGATACGCAGTATTTT	CASSLGHGTDTQYF
TRBV6-4	TRBJ2-3	NA	TRBD2	TGTGCCAGCAGTGAAGGGAGGGCTAAAACAGATACGCAGTATTTT	CASSEGRAKTDTQYF
TRBV18	TRBJ1-1	few	NA	TGTGCCAGCTCCCAAAACAACGAGGACACTGAAGCTTTCTTT	CASSQNNEDTEAFF
TRBV20-1	TRBJ2-7	many	NA	TGCAGTGCCGATAGACAGGCCCACGAGCAGTACTTC	CSADRQAHEQYF
TRBV2	TRBJ1-2	few	NA	TGTGCCAGCAGGATCCCCGGGGGGGGCTACACCTTC	CASRIPGGGYTF
TRBV7-2	TRBJ1-6	few	NA	TGTGCCAGCAGCTTCAGGCGTTCCCTCCACTTT	CASSFRRSLHF
TRBV10-3	TRBJ1-1	few	NA	TGTGCCATCACTGATGACAGAGTTATGAACACTGAAGCTTTCTTT	CAITDDRVMNTEAFF
TRBV7-8	TRBJ2-7	many	NA	TGTGCCAGCAGCCCATCTTCGGGGGTCGGCGAGCAGTACTTC	CASSPSSGVGEQYF
TRBV2	TRBJ2-1	many	TRBD2	TGTGCCAGCGGGGGGACTAGGGGGTACAATGAGCAGTTCTTC	CASGGTRGYNEQFF
TRBV20-1	TRBJ2-7	many	TRBD2	TGCAGTGCTAGAGACCCGGGACTAGCGGGATACTACGAGCAGTACTTC	CSARDPGLAGYYEQYF
TRBV27	TRBJ2-7	many	NA	TGTGCCACCTCACCTAGCGTGAGCTCCTACGAGCAGTACTTC	CATSPSVSSYEQYF
TRBV20-1	TRBJ2-1	many	TRBD1	TGCAGTGCTAGAGGAGGGACAGGGGATGGGTTAATCGCCTACAATGAGCAGTTCTTC	CSARGGTGDGLIAYNEQFF
TRBV2	TRBJ2-2	many	TRBD1	TGTGCCAGCCGACAGGGTACGAACACCGGGGAGCTGTTTTTT	CASRQGTNTGELFF
TRBV6-5	TRBJ1-2	many	NA	TGTGCCAGCAGTTACTCAGCTATCTATGGCTACACCTTC	CASSYSAIYGYTF
TRBV28	TRBJ1-5	few	TRBD1	TGTGCCAGCAGACAGGGGGCGCGTGGCAATCAGCCCCAGCATTTT	CASRQGARGNQPQHF
TRBV3-1	TRBJ1-6	many	TRBD1	TGTGCCAGCAGCCCCGGACAGGGTACGAATTCACCCCTCCACTTT	CASSPGQGTNSPLHF
TRBV12-3/TRBV12-4	TRBJ1-1	few	NA	TGTGCCAGCAGATTCACAGTGAACACTGAAGCTTTCTTT	CASRFTVNTEAFF
TRBV30	TRBJ2-7	few	NA	TGTGCCTGGAGGGGTTCCTACTCCTACGAGCAGTACTTC	CAWRGSYSYEQYF
TRBV28	TRBJ2-2	once	NA	TGTGCCAGCAGTTGGCTCGGGGAGCTGTTTTTT	CASSWLGELFF
TRBV29-1	TRBJ1-3	NA	NA	TGCAGCGTTGCCCTCACTCCGAGCTCTGGAAACACCATATATTTT	CSVALTPSSGNTIYF
TRBV28	TRBJ2-5	NA	NA	TGTGCCAGCAGTTTATTTGGGGGGGCCGGAGAGACCCAGTACTTC	CASSLFGGAGETQYF
TRBV20-1	TRBJ2-4	NA	TRBD2	TGCAGTGCTAGAGAGGCCGGCGGGAGTAGAAACATTCAGTACTTC	CSAREAGGSRNIQYF
TRBV7-9	TRBJ2-7	NA	NA	TGTGCCAGCAGCCCTGGATCGACCTACGAGCAGTACTTC	CASSPGSTYEQYF
TRBV20-1	TRBJ2-7	many	TRBD2	TGCAGTGCTAGAGGATTCGGGACTAGCGGCGGGGTAGGGGAGCAGTACTTC	CSARGFGTSGGVGEQYF
TRBV20-1	TRBJ2-7	many	TRBD1	TGCAGTGCTACAGACAGGGGAGAGGAGCAGTACTTC	CSATDRGEEQYF
TRBV27	TRBJ1-2	few	NA	TGTGCCAGCCGCTCAGGGTTTGACTATGGCTACACCTTC	CASRSGFDYGYTF
TRBV7-2	TRBJ2-3	few	NA	TGTGCCAGCAGCGCGCAACAGGGCTTAGATACGCAGTATTTT	CASSAQQGLDTQYF
TRBV24-1	TRBJ2-3	many	TRBD1	TGTGCCACCAGTGATTTCACAGGGGGCGGAGATACGCAGTATTTT	CATSDFTGGGDTQYF